The 10 T cell receptor beta chains below all came from one sample that was sequenced in a study of cytotoxic CD8 clonotypes in ibrutinib-treated CLL. Clones were read by immunoSEQ multiplex PCR, and TCRdb kept only the in-frame ones, dropping some. The sample shows over 75,000 clones, almost 80% of them seen only once. Sequenced material: PBMCs, taken after 12 months of ibrutinib treatment. Receptor source: a human donor with chronic lymphocytic leukemia.

The gene calls are TRBV6-5 and TRBJ2-7; 7 bases agree with TRBD1. The CDR3 runs 13 residues. The germline V gene has CDR1 MNHEY and CDR2 SVGAGI. V trimming: 5 bases; J trimming: 3 bases; junction bases outside the gene matches: 4. CDR3 region: CASSRNRGYEQYF. The CDR3 region has the DNA TGTGCCAGCAGTAGAAACAGGGGCTACGAGCAGTACTTC.

The J gene is TRBJ1-2, the V gene TRBV5-1, with TRBD1 matching over 9 bases. CDR1 is SGHRS and CDR2 is YFSETQ in the germline V gene. The ends lost 5 bases at V and 10 bases at J; junction bases unmatched: 3. CDR3 length: 11 amino acids. CDR3 bases: TGCGCCAGCAGGGGGACAGGGCACTACACCTTC. Protein sequence: CASRGTGHYTF.

The gene calls are TRBV7-8 and TRBJ2-7; either TRBD1 or TRBD2 may fit D (5 bases each). The CDR3 covers 18 residues. V lost 3 bases and J 0 bases, leaving 21 bases between the germline ends. CDR1 SGHVS and CDR2 FQNEAQ come from the germline V gene. CDR3 protein: CASSLEAAGPSSSYEQYF. In DNA form, the CDR3 reads TGTGCCAGCAGCTTGGAAGCGGCAGGGCCCTCATCCTCCTACGAGCAGTACTTC.

The V gene is TRBV6-1, the J gene TRBJ1-2; a possible D gene is TRBD1 (6 bases). Deletions cut 2 bases from V and 3 bases from J, with 10 bases between. CDR1 and CDR2 (germline): MNHNS, SASEGT. The CDR3 is 14 residues long. This CDR3 reads CASSESSGDYGYTF. The CDR3 nucleotides read TGTGCCAGCAGTGAATCTTCAGGGGACTATGGCTACACCTTC.

V usage is TRBV18 and J usage is TRBJ2-6, with D hard to call. Trimming stripped 6 bases from V and 2 bases from J, with 5 bases between. The length of the CDR3 is 13 residues. Germline V lookup: CDR1 KGHSH, CDR2 LQKENI. The CDR3 sequence: CASSTTGANVLTF. CDR3 DNA sequence: TGTGCCAGCTCTACAACTGGGGCCAACGTCCTGACTTTC.

V gene TRBV7-9 combines with J gene TRBJ2-2, with D hard to call. Germline-derived CDR1 and CDR2 are SEHNR and FQNEAQ (reference sequence). The CDR3 totals 12 residues. With 5 bases removed from V and 7 bases from J, the gap between germline ends came to 8 bases. CDR3 residues: CASSPQDGELFF. The CDR3 DNA is TGTGCCAGCAGCCCCCAGGACGGGGAGCTGTTTTTT. Full variable domain (remainder filled in from reference TRBV7-9 and TRBJ2-2): DTGVSQNPRHKITKRGQNVTFRCDPISEHNRLYWYRQTLGQGPEFLTYFQNEAQLEKSRLLSDRFSAERPKGSFSTLEIQRTEQGDSAMYLCASSPQDGELFFGEGSRLTVL.

This clone was seen a handful of times. This sequence joins TRBV30 and TRBJ1-4; TRBD1 agrees at 7 bases. The CDR3 sequence is 15 residues long. J lost 7 bases, V lost 3 bases, and 11 bases had no gene match. Germline CDR1 is GTSNPN and CDR2 is SVGIG (reference sequence). CDR3 sequence reads: CAWRRVGGAPEKLFF. CDR3 bases: TGTGCCTGGAGAAGGGTAGGGGGCGCCCCTGAAAAACTGTTTTTT.

This sequence joins TRBV6-5 and TRBJ2-5; maybe TRBD1 (5 bases). V gave up 0 bases and J gave up 5 bases, with 10 bases separating them. Germline V gene sequence: CDR1 MNHEY, CDR2 SVGAGI. The CDR3 totals 14 residues. The CDR3 nucleotides are TGTGCCAGCAGTTACTCTCAGGGTGGGGAGACCCAGTACTTC. The encoded protein is CASSYSQGGETQYF.

This rearrangement joins TRBV30 to TRBJ2-5, with TRBD1 identical over 7 bases. Germline CDR1 and CDR2: GTSNPN and SVGIG (reference sequence). There are 15 residues in the CDR3. Trimming removed 1 base from V and 7 bases from J; junction bases left unmatched: 12. The chain's CDR3 is CAWSEGSGGGGTQYF. CDR3 DNA: TGTGCCTGGAGTGAAGGATCAGGGGGTGGGGGGACCCAGTACTTC.

This chain links TRBV7-9 with TRBJ1-5, with D possibly TRBD1 on 5 matching bases. Trimming removed 3 bases from V and 7 bases from J, with 7 bases in between. CDR1 is SEHNR and CDR2 is FQNEAQ in the germline V gene (reference sequence). The CDR3 has 12 amino acids. The CDR3 coding sequence is TGTGCCAGCAGCTTGGGGGAGCAGCCCCAGCATTTT. This gives the protein CASSLGEQPQHF.